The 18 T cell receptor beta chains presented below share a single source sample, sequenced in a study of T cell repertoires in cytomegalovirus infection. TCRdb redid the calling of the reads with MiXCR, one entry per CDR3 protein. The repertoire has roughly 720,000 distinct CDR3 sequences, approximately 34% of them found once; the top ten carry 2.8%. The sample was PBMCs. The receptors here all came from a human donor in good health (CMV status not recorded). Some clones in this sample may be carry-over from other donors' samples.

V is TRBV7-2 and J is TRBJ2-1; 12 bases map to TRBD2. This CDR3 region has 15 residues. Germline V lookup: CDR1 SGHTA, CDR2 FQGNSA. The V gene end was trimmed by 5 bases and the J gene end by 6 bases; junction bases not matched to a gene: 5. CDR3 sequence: CASSPPGLAGNEQFF. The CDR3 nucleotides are TGTGCCAGCAGCCCCCCGGGACTAGCGGGCAATGAGCAGTTCTTC.

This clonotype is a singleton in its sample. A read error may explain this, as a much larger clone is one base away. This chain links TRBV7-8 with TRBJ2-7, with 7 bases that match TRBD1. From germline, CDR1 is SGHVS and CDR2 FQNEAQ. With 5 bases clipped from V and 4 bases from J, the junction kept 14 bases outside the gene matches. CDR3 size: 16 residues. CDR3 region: CASSGPLRYRGYEQYF. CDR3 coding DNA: TGTGCCAGCAGCGGGCCCTTACGGTACAGGGGTTACGAGCAGTACTTC.

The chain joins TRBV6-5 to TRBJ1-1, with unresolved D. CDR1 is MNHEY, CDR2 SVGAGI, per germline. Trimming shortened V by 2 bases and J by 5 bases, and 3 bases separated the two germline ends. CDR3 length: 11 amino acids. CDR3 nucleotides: TGTGCCAGCAGTTACATGACTGAAGCTTTCTTT. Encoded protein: CASSYMTEAFF.

This chain's CDR3 is CASIEGQPNTGELFF. CDR3 coding DNA: TGTGCCAGCATTGAGGGACAGCCGAACACCGGGGAGCTGTTTTTT. This sequence joins TRBV12-3 or TRBV12-4 and TRBJ2-2, with 7 nucleotides matching TRBD1. The trim removed 7 bases at V and 0 bases at J, leaving 5 bases unmatched. This CDR3 has 15 amino acids.

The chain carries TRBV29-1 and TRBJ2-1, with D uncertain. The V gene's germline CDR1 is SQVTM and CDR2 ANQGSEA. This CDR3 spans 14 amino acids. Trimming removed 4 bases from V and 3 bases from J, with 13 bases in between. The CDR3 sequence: CSVVKGGVYNEQFF. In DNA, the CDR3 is TGCAGCGTTGTAAAGGGTGGGGTCTACAATGAGCAGTTCTTC.

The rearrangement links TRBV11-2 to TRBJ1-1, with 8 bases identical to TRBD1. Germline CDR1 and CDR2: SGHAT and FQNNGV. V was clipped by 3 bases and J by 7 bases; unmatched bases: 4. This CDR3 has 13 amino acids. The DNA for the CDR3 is TGTGCCAGCAGCTTCGGACAGGGAGTTGAAGCTTTCTTT. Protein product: CASSFGQGVEAFF. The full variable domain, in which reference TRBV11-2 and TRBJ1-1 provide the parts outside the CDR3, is EAGVAQSPRYKIIEKRQSVAFWCNPISGHATLYWYQQILGQGPKLLIQFQNNGVVDDSQLPKDRFSAERLKGVDSTLKIQPAKLEDSAVYLCASSFGQGVEAFFGQGTRLTVV.

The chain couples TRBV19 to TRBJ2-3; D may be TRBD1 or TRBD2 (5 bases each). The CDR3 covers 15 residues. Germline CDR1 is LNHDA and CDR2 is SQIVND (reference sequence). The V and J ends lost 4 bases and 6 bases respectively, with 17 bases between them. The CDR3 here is CASSRTRDRGDTQYF. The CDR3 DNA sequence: TGTGCCAGTAGTAGGACCAGGGACCGTGGGGATACGCAGTATTTT.

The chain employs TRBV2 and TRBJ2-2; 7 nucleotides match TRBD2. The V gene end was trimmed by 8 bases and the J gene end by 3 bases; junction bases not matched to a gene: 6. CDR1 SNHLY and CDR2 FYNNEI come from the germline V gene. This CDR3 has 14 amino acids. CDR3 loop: CASRAGMDTGELFF. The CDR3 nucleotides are TGTGCCAGCCGAGCGGGAATGGACACCGGGGAGCTGTTTTTT.

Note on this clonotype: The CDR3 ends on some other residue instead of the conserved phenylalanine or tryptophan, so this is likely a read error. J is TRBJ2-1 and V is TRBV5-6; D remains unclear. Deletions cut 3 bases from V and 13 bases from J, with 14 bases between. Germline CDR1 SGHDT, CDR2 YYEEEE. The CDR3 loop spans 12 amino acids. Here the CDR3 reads CASSWAISEQFL. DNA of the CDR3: TGTGCCAGCAGCTGGGCTATCAGTGAACAGTTCTTA.

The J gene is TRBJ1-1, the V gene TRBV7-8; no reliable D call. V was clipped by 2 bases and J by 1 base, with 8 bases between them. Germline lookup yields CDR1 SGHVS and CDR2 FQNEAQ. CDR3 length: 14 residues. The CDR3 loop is CASSLIPENTEAFF. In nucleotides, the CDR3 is TGTGCCAGCAGCTTAATCCCGGAGAACACTGAAGCTTTCTTT.

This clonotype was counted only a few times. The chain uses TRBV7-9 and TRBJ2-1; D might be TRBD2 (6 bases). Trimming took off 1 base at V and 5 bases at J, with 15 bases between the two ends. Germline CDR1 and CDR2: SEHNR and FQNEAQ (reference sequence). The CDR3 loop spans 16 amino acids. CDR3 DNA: TGTGCCAGCAGCTTAGGCCGGGAGAACATCGACAATGAGCAGTTCTTC. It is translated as CASSLGRENIDNEQFF. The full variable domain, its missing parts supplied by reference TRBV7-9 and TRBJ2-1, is DTGVSQNPRHKITKRGQNVTFRCDPISEHNRLYWYRQTLGQGPEFLTYFQNEAQLEKSRLLSDRFSAERPKGSFSTLEIQRTEQGDSAMYLCASSLGRENIDNEQFFGPGTRLTVL.

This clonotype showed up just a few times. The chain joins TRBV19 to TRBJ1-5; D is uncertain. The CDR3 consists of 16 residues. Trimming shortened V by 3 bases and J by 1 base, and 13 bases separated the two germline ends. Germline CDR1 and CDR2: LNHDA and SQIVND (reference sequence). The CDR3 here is CASSMTRRPSNQPQHF. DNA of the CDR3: TGTGCCAGTAGTATGACCAGACGGCCCAGCAATCAGCCCCAGCATTTT.

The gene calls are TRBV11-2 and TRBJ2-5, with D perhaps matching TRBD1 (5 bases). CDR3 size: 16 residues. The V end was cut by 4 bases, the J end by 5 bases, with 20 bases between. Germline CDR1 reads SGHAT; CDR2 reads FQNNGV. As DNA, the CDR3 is TGTGCCAGCAGCTCCCTGCTGGATCAGGGCCACGAGACCCAGTACTTC. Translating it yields CASSSLLDQGHETQYF.

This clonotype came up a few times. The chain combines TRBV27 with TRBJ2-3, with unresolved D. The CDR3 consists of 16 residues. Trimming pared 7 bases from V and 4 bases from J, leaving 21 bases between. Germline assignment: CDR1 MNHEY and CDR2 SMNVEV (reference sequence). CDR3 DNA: TGTGCCAGCACCCCCCTCTCCAGCGTCGGCCCAGATACGCAGTATTTT. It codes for CASTPLSSVGPDTQYF.

The CDR3 nucleotides are TGTGCCAGTAGTCACGGGGAGGCAATTGACGAGCAGTACTTC. It is translated as CASSHGEAIDEQYF. The chain uses TRBV19 and TRBJ2-7, with D perhaps matching TRBD2 (6 bases). Per the germline V gene, CDR1 is LNHDA and CDR2 is SQIVND (reference sequence). This CDR3 comprises 14 residues. Trimming stripped 5 bases from V and 5 bases from J, with 16 bases between.

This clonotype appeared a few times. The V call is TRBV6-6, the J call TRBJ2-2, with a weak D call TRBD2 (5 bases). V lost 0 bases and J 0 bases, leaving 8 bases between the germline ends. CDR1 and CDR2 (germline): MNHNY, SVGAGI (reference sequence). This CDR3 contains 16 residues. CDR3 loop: CASSYSTNPNTGELFF. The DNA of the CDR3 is TGTGCCAGCAGTTACTCGACTAACCCGAACACCGGGGAGCTGTTTTTT.

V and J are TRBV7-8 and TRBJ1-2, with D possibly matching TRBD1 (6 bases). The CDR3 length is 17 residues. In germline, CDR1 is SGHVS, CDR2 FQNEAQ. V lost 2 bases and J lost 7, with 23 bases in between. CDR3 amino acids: CASSLRAATGQGLGYTF. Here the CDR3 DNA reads TGTGCCAGCAGCTTAAGGGCCGCCACCGGCCAGGGGCTTGGCTACACCTTC. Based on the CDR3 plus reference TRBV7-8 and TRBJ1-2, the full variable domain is GAGVSQSPRYKVAKRGQDVALRCDPISGHVSLFWYQQALGQGPEFLTYFQNEAQLDKSGLPSDRFFAERPEGSVSTLKIQRTQQEDSAVYLCASSLRAATGQGLGYTFGSGTRLTVV.

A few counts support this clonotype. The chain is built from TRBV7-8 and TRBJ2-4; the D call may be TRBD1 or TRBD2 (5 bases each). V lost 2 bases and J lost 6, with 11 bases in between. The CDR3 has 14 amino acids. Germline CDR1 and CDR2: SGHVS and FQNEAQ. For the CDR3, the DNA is TGTGCCAGCAGCTTAATCAGGGAGACAAACATTCAGTACTTC. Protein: CASSLIRETNIQYF. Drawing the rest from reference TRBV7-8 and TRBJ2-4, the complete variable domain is GAGVSQSPRYKVAKRGQDVALRCDPISGHVSLFWYQQALGQGPEFLTYFQNEAQLDKSGLPSDRFFAERPEGSVSTLKIQRTQQEDSAVYLCASSLIRETNIQYFGAGTRLSVL.